This T cell receptor beta chain was recorded in a study of cytomegalovirus exposure and HLA in healthy donors. Of note for this clone: The antigen remains undetermined.

PCR was performed using 60 Vbeta and 13 Jbeta primers. TCRdb keeps only in-frame clones here, not all; method: immunoSEQ multiplex PCR. This repertoire shows roughly 150,000 clones, about three fifths found once; its top ten account for 3%. General study points: Testing in vitro showed a few CMV-associated chains specific for CMV antigens. It was reported in a later analysis that an Asian-associated ancestry cluster showed fewer N-insertions than the approximately 700-donor mean.

The J segment lost 5 bases and the V segment lost 9 bases, leaving 2 bases of the junction unmatched. The CDR3 loop spans 11 amino acids. Germline V gives CDR1 ENHRY, CDR2 SYGVKD. Material for sequencing was PBMCs. This TCR was recovered from a woman in her twenties or thirties in good health and CMV-seropositive. V is TRBV10-3 and J is TRBJ2-5; TRBD1 aligns across 8 bases. The CDR3 sequence is CAIRQGETQYF. CDR3 coding DNA: TGTGCCATAAGACAGGGGGAGACCCAGTACTTC.